Listed below are T cell receptor beta chains from one sample, sequenced in a study of PD-1 blockade in classical Hodgkin lymphoma. The repertoire was sequenced with immunoSEQ multiplex PCR; TCRdb's copy has only in-frame clones and lacks some. The repertoire holds about 29,000 clones, with about two thirds as singletons. The material was peripheral blood mononuclear cells (PBMCs), obtained before the second cycle of nivolumab. Receptors were obtained from a human donor with classical Hodgkin lymphoma. Each CDR3 is given with its conserved first and last residue. A D gene is named only where the DNA matches it firmly. Size tells how often a clone was seen (once, few, many) or the class of an expanded clone, and some rows leave it out.

TRBV9	TRBD1	TRBJ1-6	NA	TGTGCCAGCAGCTCGGGGACAGGGTTATCCTATAATTCACCCCTCCACTTT	CASSSGTGLSYNSPLHF
TRBV7-2	NA	TRBJ1-6	NA	TGTGCCAGCAGCACTCGGGACGGTTATAATTCACCCCTCCACTTT	CASSTRDGYNSPLHF
TRBV19	NA	TRBJ2-7	medium-sized	TGTGCCAGTACCTCTGGGCAGGATGGCTACGAGCAGTACTTC	CASTSGQDGYEQYF
TRBV18	TRBD1	TRBJ1-4	few	TGTGCCAGCTCACGGGGAACAGGGGGCATGGAAAAACTGTTTTTT	CASSRGTGGMEKLFF
TRBV25-1	NA	TRBJ1-1	NA	TGTGCCAGCAGGGAGCGGGGGGGCACTGAAGCTTTCTTT	CASRERGGTEAFF
TRBV7-8	NA	TRBJ2-7	NA	TGTGCCAGCAGCCCAGAGAATGGGGAGTGGTACGAGCAGTACTTC	CASSPENGEWYEQYF
TRBV29-1	NA	TRBJ2-5	NA	TGCAGCGCAGGTCCTTCAGAGACCCAGTACTTC	CSAGPSETQYF
TRBV27	NA	TRBJ2-7	NA	TGTGCCAGCAGTGACCGATCCTACGAGCAGTACTTC	CASSDRSYEQYF
TRBV10-3	NA	TRBJ2-5	once	TGTGCCATCAGTGATCTCTTATCCGAGACCCAGTACTTC	CAISDLLSETQYF
TRBV6-5	NA	TRBJ1-1	few	TGTGCCAGCAGTTACTTCCGGGACGACACTGAAGCTTTCTTT	CASSYFRDDTEAFF
TRBV6-5	NA	TRBJ2-2	NA	TGTGCCGCCCAGCGGGCGGGCGGGGAGCTGTTTTTT	CAAQRAGGELFF
TRBV6-6	NA	TRBJ2-2	NA	TGTGCCAGCAGTTACCCCGGATCCACCGGGGAGCTGTTTTTT	CASSYPGSTGELFF
TRBV7-2	TRBD2	TRBJ2-1	NA	TGTGCCAGCAGCCCCGCCAGCGGGAGGGTGAATGAGCAGTTCTTC	CASSPASGRVNEQFF
TRBV10-3	NA	TRBJ1-2	NA	TGTGCCATCAGTGAGCCGGAGCAGTCGAGATTCTATGGCTACACCTTC	CAISEPEQSRFYGYTF
TRBV7-9	NA	TRBJ1-2	NA	TGTGCCAGCAGCCACCGACCCGGGTCAAGCGAGGATGGCTACACCTTC	CASSHRPGSSEDGYTF
TRBV10-3	TRBD1	TRBJ2-1	few	TGTGCCATCAACGTAGACAGGGGTTCGGTCGGGGCCGAGCAGTTCTTC	CAINVDRGSVGAEQFF
TRBV5-8	TRBD1	TRBJ2-3	NA	TGTGCCAGCAGCCCCGGACAGGTCCTGGGGGCAGATACGCAGTATTTT	CASSPGQVLGADTQYF
TRBV4-1	TRBD1	TRBJ2-5	NA	TGCGCCAGCAGCCGACTGGGACAGGCCCAAGAGACCCAGTACTTC	CASSRLGQAQETQYF
TRBV7-2	NA	TRBJ2-1	NA	TGTGCCAGCAGCTTAGCCTTTCAGAGCAATGAGCAGTTCTTC	CASSLAFQSNEQFF
TRBV28	TRBD1	TRBJ1-4	NA	TGTGCCAGCAGTTCCAATACGATCAGGGGGAGGACTGAAAAACTGTTTTTT	CASSSNTIRGRTEKLFF
TRBV9	TRBD2	TRBJ2-1	once	TGTGCCAGCAGGTCCGGGACTATCGGTGAGCAGTTCTTC	CASRSGTIGEQFF
TRBV7-2	TRBD2	TRBJ2-7	NA	TGTGCCAGCAGCCGAGGGACTAGCGCATCCTACGAGCAGTACTTC	CASSRGTSASYEQYF
TRBV6-1	TRBD1	TRBJ2-1	NA	TGTGCCAGCAGTGCCTTATCAGGGAGACAGGGACGCAATGAGCAGTTCTTC	CASSALSGRQGRNEQFF
TRBV6-1	NA	TRBJ1-3	NA	TGTGCCAGCAGTGAAAAGGGTTCTGGAAACACCATATATTTT	CASSEKGSGNTIYF
TRBV29-1	NA	TRBJ1-1	NA	TGCAGCGTTGCACGCGGGGATAACACTGAAGCTTTCTTT	CSVARGDNTEAFF
TRBV12-2	NA	TRBJ1-6	once	TGTGCAAGTCGCTTAGCGATAGGTCAGGGGAGCTCCTATAATTCACCCCTCCACTTT	CASRLAIGQGSSYNSPLHF
TRBV5-6	NA	TRBJ2-2	once	TGTGCCAGCAGCTTTATTTGGGGCATTGACACCGGGGAGCTGTTTTTT	CASSFIWGIDTGELFF
TRBV11-2	TRBD2	TRBJ2-1	NA	TGTGCCAGCAGCGTCAGTTCTAGCGGGGGGGCTTATCGGTTCTTC	CASSVSSSGGAYRFF
TRBV4-1	TRBD2	TRBJ2-7	medium-sized	TGCGCCAGCAGCCAAGATGGCGGGGGGATCTACGAGCAGTACTTC	CASSQDGGGIYEQYF
TRBV9	TRBD2	TRBJ2-1	NA	TGTGCCAGCAGCTCCCTAGGGGGACTAGCGGGTGACAATGAGCAGTTCTTC	CASSSLGGLAGDNEQFF
TRBV5-1	NA	TRBJ2-3	few	TGCGCCAGCAGCGATTCGGGGACAACTAAAGATACGCAGTATTTT	CASSDSGTTKDTQYF
TRBV13	TRBD2	TRBJ2-1	NA	TGTGCCAGCAGAAGGGGACTAGCGGGGGGGAAGTTCTTC	CASRRGLAGGKFF
TRBV9	TRBD1	TRBJ1-4	few	TGTGCCAGCAGCTTCTCCCCGGGACAGGGAGGAAAACTGTTTTTT	CASSFSPGQGGKLFF
TRBV4-1	TRBD2	TRBJ2-3	few	TGCGCCAGCAGCCTAAAGGAGGATAGCGGGAGAACAGATACGCAGTATTTT	CASSLKEDSGRTDTQYF
TRBV9	TRBD1	TRBJ1-4	NA	TGTGCCAGCAGCCCCCGGACAGGGGGAAGTGAAAAACTGTTTTTT	CASSPRTGGSEKLFF
TRBV4-1	NA	TRBJ1-3	NA	TGCGCCAGCAGCCAAGAACCGGGTACGGGCGGAAACACCATATATTTT	CASSQEPGTGGNTIYF
TRBV29-1	NA	TRBJ2-7	NA	TGCAGCGTTGAAAGCAGTCCTTCATCCTACGAGCAGTACTTC	CSVESSPSSYEQYF
TRBV29-1	NA	TRBJ2-2	NA	TGCAGCGTTGAACAGGGGACCCCGAACACCGGGGAGCTGTTTTTT	CSVEQGTPNTGELFF
TRBV9	TRBD1	TRBJ2-3	NA	TGTGCCAGCAGCGTATGGACAGGGTTAGCAGATACGCAGTATTTT	CASSVWTGLADTQYF
TRBV28	TRBD2	TRBJ2-3	few	TGTGCCAGCAGTTTAATTACTAGCGGGGCCAGCAGGTCCACAGGGGCGCAGTATTTT	CASSLITSGASRSTGAQYF
TRBV6-1	NA	TRBJ1-3	NA	TGTGCCAGCAGTGGTAGAGGGACATTCAGGTCTGGAAACACCATATATTTT	CASSGRGTFRSGNTIYF
TRBV10-3	TRBD1	TRBJ2-1	NA	TGTGCCATCAGTGACCCAAACAGGGGTCCCTACAATGAGCAGTTCTTC	CAISDPNRGPYNEQFF
TRBV4-1	TRBD1	TRBJ2-5	few	TGCGCCAGCAGCCCCGCCCGTGAACAGGGGAGATCAGAGACCCAGTACTTC	CASSPAREQGRSETQYF
TRBV28	NA	TRBJ1-2	NA	TGTGCCAGCAGTTTAGGAGGGGTAAATAACTATGGCTACACCTTC	CASSLGGVNNYGYTF
TRBV30	TRBD1	TRBJ1-5	NA	TGTGCCTGGAGTCCCCCTCGAAACAGGGGGTACAATCAGCCCCAGCATTTT	CAWSPPRNRGYNQPQHF
TRBV19	NA	TRBJ1-1	medium-sized	TGTGCCAGTAGTATATCAGTCAGTCTTATTATGAACACTGAAGCTTTCTTT	CASSISVSLIMNTEAFF
TRBV6-5	NA	TRBJ2-3	NA	TGTGCCAGCTGCCTGGGGGGAGGCACAGATACGCAGTATTTT	CASCLGGGTDTQYF
TRBV5-4	NA	TRBJ2-1	once	TGTGCCAGCAGCTTATGGGCTAACCAAAATGAGCAGTTCTTC	CASSLWANQNEQFF